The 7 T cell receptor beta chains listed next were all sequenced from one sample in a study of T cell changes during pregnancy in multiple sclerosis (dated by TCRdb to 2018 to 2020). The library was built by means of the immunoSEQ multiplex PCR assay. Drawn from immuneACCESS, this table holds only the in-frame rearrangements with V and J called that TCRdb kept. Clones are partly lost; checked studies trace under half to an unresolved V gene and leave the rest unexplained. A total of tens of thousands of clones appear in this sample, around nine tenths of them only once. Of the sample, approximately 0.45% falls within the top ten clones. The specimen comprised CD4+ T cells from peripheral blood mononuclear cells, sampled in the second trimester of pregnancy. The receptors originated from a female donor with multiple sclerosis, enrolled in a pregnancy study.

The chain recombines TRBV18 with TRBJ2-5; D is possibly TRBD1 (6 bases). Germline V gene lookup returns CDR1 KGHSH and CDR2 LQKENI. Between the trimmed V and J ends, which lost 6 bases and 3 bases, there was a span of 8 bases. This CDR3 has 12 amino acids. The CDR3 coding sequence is TGTGCCAGCTCGGACAGCAAAGAGACCCAGTACTTC. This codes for CASSDSKETQYF.

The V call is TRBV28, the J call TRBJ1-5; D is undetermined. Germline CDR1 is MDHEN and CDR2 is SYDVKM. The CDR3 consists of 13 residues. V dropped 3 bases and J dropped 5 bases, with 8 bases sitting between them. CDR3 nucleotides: TGTGCCAGCAGTTTGGAGATGTATCAGCCCCAGCATTTT. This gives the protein CASSLEMYQPQHF.

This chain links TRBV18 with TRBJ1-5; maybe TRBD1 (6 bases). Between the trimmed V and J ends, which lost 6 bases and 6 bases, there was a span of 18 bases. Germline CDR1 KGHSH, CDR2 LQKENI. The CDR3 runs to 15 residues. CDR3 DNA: TGTGCCAGCTCGACAGGATCCAGGCTGGGTCAGCCCCAGCATTTT. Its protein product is CASSTGSRLGQPQHF. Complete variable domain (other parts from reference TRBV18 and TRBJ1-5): NAGVMQNPRHLVRRRGQEARLRCSPMKGHSHVYWYRQLPEEGLKFMVYLQKENIIDESGMPKERFSAEFPKEGPSILRIQQVVRGDSAAYFCASSTGSRLGQPQHFGDGTRLSIL.

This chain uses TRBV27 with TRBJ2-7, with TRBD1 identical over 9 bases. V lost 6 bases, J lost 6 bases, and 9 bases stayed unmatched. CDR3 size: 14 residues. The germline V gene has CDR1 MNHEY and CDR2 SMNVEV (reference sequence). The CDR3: CASSPGQGSREQYF. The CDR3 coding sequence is TGTGCCAGCAGCCCTGGACAGGGGTCCCGCGAGCAGTACTTC.

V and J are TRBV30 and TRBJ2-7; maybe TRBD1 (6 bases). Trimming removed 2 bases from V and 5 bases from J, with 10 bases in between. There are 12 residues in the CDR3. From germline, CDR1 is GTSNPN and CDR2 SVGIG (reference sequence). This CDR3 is CAWSINRDEQYF. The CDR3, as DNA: TGTGCCTGGAGTATAAACAGGGACGAGCAGTACTTC. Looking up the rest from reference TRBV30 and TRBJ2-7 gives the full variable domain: SQTIHQWPATLVQPVGSPLSLECTVEGTSNPNLYWYRQAAGRGLQLLFYSVGIGQISSEVPQNLSASRPQDRQFILSSKKLLLSDSGFYLCAWSINRDEQYFGPGTRLTVT.

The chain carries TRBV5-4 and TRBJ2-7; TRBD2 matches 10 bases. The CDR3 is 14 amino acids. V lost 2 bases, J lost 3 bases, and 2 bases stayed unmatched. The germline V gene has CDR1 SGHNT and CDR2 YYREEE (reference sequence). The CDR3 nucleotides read TGTGCCAGCAGCTTAAGCGGGGGGGGCTACGAGCAGTACTTC. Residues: CASSLSGGGYEQYF.

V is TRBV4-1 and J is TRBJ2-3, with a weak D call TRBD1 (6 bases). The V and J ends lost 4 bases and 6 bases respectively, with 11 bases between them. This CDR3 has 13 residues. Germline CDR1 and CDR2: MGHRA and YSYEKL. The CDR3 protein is CASSPPQGDTQYF. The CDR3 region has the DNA TGCGCCAGCAGCCCGCCGCAGGGGGATACGCAGTATTTT.